The 21 T cell receptor beta chains listed next were all sequenced from one sample in a study of T cell responses to AZD1222 COVID-19 vaccine. Here immunoSEQ multiplex PCR was the method, and the copy in TCRdb shows in-frame clones only, minus some. The sample gives some 150,000 clones, roughly 91% of which show up once; around 3% is in the top ten. Specimen: peripheral blood, collected 28 days after the second AZD1222 dose. These TCRs come from an adult who received the AZD1222 COVID-19 vaccine.

This chain joins TRBV5-1 and TRBJ1-1; weak D call: TRBD1 (5 bases). Deletions cut 4 bases from V and 6 bases from J, with 13 bases between. CDR3 length: 13 amino acids. The germline CDR1 and CDR2 sequences are SGHRS and YFSETQ. In DNA, the CDR3 is TGCGCCAGCAGCGTCCGGGACGTGGCTGAAGCTTTCTTT. Translated: CASSVRDVAEAFF.

This clone was observed once. The chain joins TRBV28 to TRBJ1-3; 10 bases map to TRBD1. J lost 9 bases, V lost 3 bases, and 8 bases had no gene match. Germline CDR1 and CDR2: MDHEN and SYDVKM. The CDR3 sequence is 15 residues long. The CDR3 loop is CASSLFGTGDITIYF. The CDR3 coding sequence is TGTGCCAGCAGTTTGTTCGGGACAGGGGACATCACCATATATTTT.

The chain uses TRBV15 and TRBJ1-2; possibly TRBD1 for D (5 bases). This CDR3 contains 14 residues. V dropped 1 base and J dropped 6 bases, with 12 bases sitting between them. Germline V gene sequence: CDR1 LNHNV, CDR2 YYDKDF (reference sequence). The CDR3 DNA reads as TGTGCCACCAGCAGAGGAGGGACGGCCCATGGCTACACCTTC. Protein: CATSRGGTAHGYTF.

The chain has TRBV27 and TRBJ2-2; D ambiguous. Germline V gene lookup returns CDR1 MNHEY and CDR2 SMNVEV (reference sequence). The V end was cut by 4 bases, the J end by 3 bases, with 12 bases between. The CDR3 length is 15 residues. As DNA, the CDR3 is TGTGCCAGCAGTTCAACCCCAGGATACACCGGGGAGCTGTTTTTT. Amino acid sequence: CASSSTPGYTGELFF.

The rearrangement uses TRBV7-2 and TRBJ2-5, with D uncertain. In germline, CDR1 is SGHTA, CDR2 FQGNSA. Trimming took off 1 base at V and 2 bases at J, with 11 bases between the two ends. The CDR3 contains 15 residues. CDR3 in amino acids: CASSLVLSRQETQYF. CDR3 coding DNA: TGTGCCAGCAGCTTAGTGCTGTCCAGGCAAGAGACCCAGTACTTC.

The chain combines TRBV24-1 with TRBJ1-2; 8 bases map to TRBD1. Trimming removed 4 bases from V and 4 bases from J; junction bases left unmatched: 7. The germline CDR1 and CDR2 sequences are KGHDR and SFDVKD. There are 15 residues in the CDR3. The CDR3: CATSDPAGTGYGYTF. CDR3 coding DNA: TGTGCCACCAGTGACCCCGCAGGGACAGGCTATGGCTACACCTTC.

V gene TRBV25-1 combines with J gene TRBJ2-3, with D maybe TRBD2 (5 bases). The ends were cut back, 5 bases at V and 1 base at J, with 7 bases in the middle. CDR3 size: 13 residues. Germline CDR1 and CDR2: MGHDK and SYGVNS. In DNA form, the CDR3 reads TGTGCCAGCAGTATACTAGGCACAGATACGCAGTATTTT. Amino acid sequence: CASSILGTDTQYF.

The chain employs TRBV5-1 and TRBJ1-4; D may be TRBD1 (6 bases). Germline CDR1 is SGHRS and CDR2 is YFSETQ. V was pared by 4 bases and J by 5 bases, with 21 bases between. The CDR3 is 17 residues long. CDR3: CASSLRPLGGINEKLFF. The CDR3 coding sequence is TGCGCCAGCAGCCTACGACCTTTAGGGGGGATCAATGAAAAACTGTTTTTT.

The V and J genes are TRBV9 and TRBJ1-6; unclear D gene. CDR1 SGDLS and CDR2 YYNGEE come from the germline V gene. This CDR3 has 14 amino acids. Deletions cut 0 bases from V and 8 bases from J, with 9 bases between. CDR3: CASSVGNLHSPLHF. In nucleotides, the CDR3 is TGTGCCAGCAGCGTAGGTAACTTGCATTCACCCCTCCACTTT.

The chain has TRBV7-8 and TRBJ1-1; 8 bases match TRBD1. Germline V lookup: CDR1 SGHVS, CDR2 FQNEAQ. Unmatched junction bases numbered 6, after V lost 6 bases and J lost 6 bases. The CDR3 totals 13 residues. The CDR3 protein is CASSRRGLAEAFF. The CDR3 region has the DNA TGTGCCAGCAGTCGCAGGGGGCTGGCTGAAGCTTTCTTT.

DNA of the CDR3: TGTGCCAGCAGAATCCGGACAGGCGGTCCGGGGGAGCTGTTTTTT. Amino acids: CASRIRTGGPGELFF. This sequence joins TRBV6-5 and TRBJ2-2; 7 bases are shared with TRBD1. Looked up from germline, CDR1 is MNHEY and CDR2 is SVGAGI. The V and J ends lost 6 bases and 8 bases, in that order; junction bases with no gene match: 12. The CDR3 loop spans 15 amino acids.

The chain combines TRBV9 with TRBJ1-3; D remains unclear. V lost 4 bases and J lost 4, with 18 bases in between. Germline V gene data show CDR1 as SGDLS and CDR2 as YYNGEE. The CDR3 sequence is 16 residues long. DNA for the CDR3: TGTGCCAGCAGCCCTCGACGAGGAGATGAGGGAAACACCATATATTTT. Amino acid sequence: CASSPRRGDEGNTIYF.

This chain joins TRBV4-2 and TRBJ2-6; possibly TRBD1 or TRBD2 for D (6 bases each). Germline assignment: CDR1 LGHNA and CDR2 YNFKEQ. The CDR3 sequence is 15 residues long. Trimming removed 3 bases from V and 3 bases from J, with 9 bases in between. CDR3 in DNA: TGTGCCAGCAGCCAGGAGGGGGATGGGGCCAACGTCCTGACTTTC. Amino acid sequence: CASSQEGDGANVLTF.

The V gene is TRBV7-2, the J gene TRBJ1-5, with no clear D. Germline V gives CDR1 SGHTA, CDR2 FQGNSA. CDR3 length: 15 residues. Trimming shortened V by 1 base and J by 4 bases, and 11 bases separated the two germline ends. The CDR3 bases are TGTGCCAGCAGCTTAGTCTCTGGGCTTAATCAGCCCCAGCATTTT. Its translation is CASSLVSGLNQPQHF. The full variable domain, rest sourced from reference TRBV7-2 and TRBJ1-5, is GAGVSQSPSNKVTEKGKDVELRCDPISGHTALYWYRQSLGQGLEFLIYFQGNSAPDKSGLPSDRFSAERTGGSVSTLTIQRTQQEDSAVYLCASSLVSGLNQPQHFGDGTRLSIL.

This clone has more than one count but fewer than ten. The chain has TRBV2 and TRBJ1-1, with D maybe TRBD1 (6 bases). Germline V lookup: CDR1 SNHLY, CDR2 FYNNEI. The CDR3 runs to 13 residues. The V end lost 5 bases, the J end lost 3 bases, and 10 bases lay between the germline ends. CDR3 in amino acids: CASSNREDTEAFF. The CDR3 region has the DNA TGTGCCAGCAGTAACAGGGAGGACACTGAAGCTTTCTTT.

This clone was detected once. The chain employs TRBV19 and TRBJ1-4; D remains ambiguous. Between the trimmed V and J ends, which lost 1 base and 5 bases, there was a span of 11 bases. The V gene's germline CDR1 is LNHDA and CDR2 SQIVND (reference sequence). The CDR3 is made up of 15 amino acids. CDR3 DNA sequence: TGTGCCAGTAGTATAGTTGTGGCAGGAAATGAAAAACTGTTTTTT. Translation gives CASSIVVAGNEKLFF.

The chain couples TRBV7-2 to TRBJ1-2; TRBD1 is a possible D gene (5 bases). CDR1 is SGHTA and CDR2 is FQGNSA in the germline V gene. V was shortened by 4 bases and J by 4 bases, with 22 bases between the two germline ends. The CDR3 length is 17 residues. The CDR3 nucleotides are TGTGCCAGCAGCTCCGAAGGCGTGAAGGGGAGAGGCTATGGCTACACCTTC. Translation: CASSSEGVKGRGYGYTF.

The chain employs TRBV5-6 and TRBJ1-2; TRBD1 is a possible D gene (5 bases). V lost 5 bases, J lost 8 bases, and 13 bases lay in between. The V gene's germline CDR1 is SGHDT and CDR2 YYEEEE. This CDR3 spans 12 amino acids. As DNA, the CDR3 is TGTGCCAGCAGTACCGGGACCGTGGGCTACACCTTC. It codes for CASSTGTVGYTF.

The chain's CDR3 is CASAGSSDTQYF. CDR3 bases: TGTGCCAGCGCTGGGAGCTCAGATACGCAGTATTTT. The chain combines TRBV3-1 (or the pseudogene TRBV3-2) with TRBJ2-3; D is perhaps TRBD2 (5 bases). Deletions cut 8 bases from V and 4 bases from J, with 10 bases between. The CDR3 is 12 residues long. CDR1 and CDR2 (germline): LGHDT, YNNKEL (reference sequence).

V is TRBV28 and J is TRBJ2-7; a possible D gene is TRBD2 (5 bases). With 5 bases removed from V and 0 bases from J, the gap between germline ends came to 5 bases. The CDR3 totals 12 residues. The germline gives CDR1 MDHEN, CDR2 SYDVKM. The CDR3 coding sequence is TGTGCCAGCAGTGGGAGCTCCTACGAGCAGTACTTC. Translated: CASSGSSYEQYF. Using reference TRBV28 and TRBJ2-7 for the parts outside the CDR3, the full variable domain is DVKVTQSSRYLVKRTGEKVFLECVQDMDHENMFWYRQDPGLGLRLIYFSYDVKMKEKGDIPEGYSVSREKKERFSLILESASTNQTSMYLCASSGSSYEQYFGPGTRLTVT.

This clone was counted a few times. The chain carries TRBV12-3 or TRBV12-4 and TRBJ2-2; D remains unclear. Trimming took off 8 bases at V and 6 bases at J, with 13 bases between the two ends. The CDR3 loop spans 13 amino acids. CDR3 in amino acids: CASHETVAGELFF. The CDR3 DNA is TGTGCCAGCCACGAAACGGTGGCCGGGGAGCTGTTTTTT.